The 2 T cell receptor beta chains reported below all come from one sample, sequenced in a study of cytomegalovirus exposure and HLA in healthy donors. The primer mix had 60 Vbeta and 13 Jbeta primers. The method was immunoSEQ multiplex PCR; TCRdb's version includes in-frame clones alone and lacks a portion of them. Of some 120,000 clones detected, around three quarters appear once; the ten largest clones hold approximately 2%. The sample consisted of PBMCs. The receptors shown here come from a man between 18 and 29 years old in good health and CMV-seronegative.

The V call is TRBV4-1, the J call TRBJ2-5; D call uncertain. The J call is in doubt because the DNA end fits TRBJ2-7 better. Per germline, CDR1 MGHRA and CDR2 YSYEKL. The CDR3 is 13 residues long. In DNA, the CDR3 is TGCGCCAGCAGCCAACAGGTTACCTACGAGCAGTACTTC. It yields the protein CASSQQVTYEQYF.

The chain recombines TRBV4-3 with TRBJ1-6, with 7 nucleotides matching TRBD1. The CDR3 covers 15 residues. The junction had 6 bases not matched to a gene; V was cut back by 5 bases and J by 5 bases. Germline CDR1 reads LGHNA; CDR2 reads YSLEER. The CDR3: CASSLGTANNSPLHF. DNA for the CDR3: TGCGCCAGCAGCTTGGGGACAGCTAATAATTCACCCCTCCACTTT.